Presented here are 24 T cell receptor beta chains from one specimen sequenced in a study of T cell changes during pregnancy in multiple sclerosis. This table comes from immunoSEQ multiplex PCR, and its TCRdb copy is limited to in-frame clones, with some not included. The sample shows approximately 93,000 clones, more than 85% of them seen only once. The input for sequencing was peripheral blood, taken before pregnancy. These receptor sequences come from a female donor with multiple sclerosis, enrolled in a pregnancy study.

The V call is TRBV27, the J call TRBJ2-1; no definite D call. This CDR3 is 11 amino acids long. V lost 5 bases, J lost 9 bases, and 8 bases lay in between. Germline V lookup: CDR1 MNHEY, CDR2 SMNVEV (reference sequence). The CDR3 DNA reads TGTGCCAGCAGTCGTTGGAGTGAGCAGTTCTTC. It codes for CASSRWSEQFF.

The V call is TRBV29-1, the J call TRBJ2-2; TRBD1 aligns across 8 bases. There are 13 residues in the CDR3. CDR1 and CDR2 (germline): SQVTM, ANQGSEA. With V trimmed by 3 bases and J by 6 bases, 3 bases remained unmatched. DNA for the CDR3: TGCAGCGTTGAGACAGGGGCGGCCGGGGAGCTGTTTTTT. Translating it yields CSVETGAAGELFF.

This rearrangement joins TRBV7-3 to TRBJ1-1, with D maybe TRBD1 (5 bases). The germline gives CDR1 SGHTA, CDR2 FQGTGA. Deletions cut 11 bases from V and 0 bases from J, with 13 bases between. CDR3 length: 13 amino acids. The CDR3 bases are TGTGCCCCAACAGGCGGCATGAACACTGAAGCTTTCTTT. This translates into CAPTGGMNTEAFF.

The chain joins TRBV19 to TRBJ1-5, with a tentative D call TRBD1 (6 bases). Germline V gene sequence: CDR1 LNHDA, CDR2 SQIVND (reference sequence). There are 14 residues in the CDR3. Trimming removed 3 bases from V and 5 bases from J, with 11 bases in between. CDR3 amino acids: CASSIFQGYQPQHF. Here the CDR3 DNA reads TGTGCCAGTAGTATTTTTCAGGGGTATCAGCCCCAGCATTTT.

This clone has more than one count but fewer than ten. The gene calls are TRBV7-2 and TRBJ1-2; D gene unclear. From germline, CDR1 is SGHTA and CDR2 FQGNSA. V dropped 5 bases and J dropped 8 bases, with 12 bases sitting between them. The CDR3 covers 12 residues. CDR3 sequence reads: CASSPGPRGYTF. Here the CDR3 DNA reads TGTGCCAGCAGCCCAGGCCCTCGGGGCTACACCTTC.

This clone was recorded only once. The J gene is TRBJ2-1, the V gene TRBV1; the D segment call TRBD2 is taken from the table without a DNA check. TRBV1 is noted as a pseudogene. CDR3 length equals 14 residues. The CDR3 DNA sequence: TGCACCAGCATAGGGCGGGGCTCCTACAATGAGCAGTTCTTC. Its protein is CTSIGRGSYNEQFF.

This chain links TRBV7-9 with TRBJ1-5; 8 bases map to TRBD1. Germline values: CDR1 SEHNR, CDR2 FQNEAQ (reference sequence). V was clipped by 5 bases and J by 5 bases; unmatched bases: 5. This CDR3 contains 14 residues. CDR3 DNA: TGTGCCAGCAGCCGAGCAGGGGGCGATCAGCCCCAGCATTTT. It encodes CASSRAGGDQPQHF.

J is TRBJ2-7 and V is TRBV7-8; the match to TRBD2 covers 8 bases. V dropped 8 bases and J dropped 2; count of bases not matched to a gene: 11. CDR3 length: 15 residues. Germline V CDR1 and CDR2: SGHVS, FQNEAQ. CDR3 loop: CASRVAAGGPYEQYF. CDR3 DNA: TGTGCCAGCCGGGTGGCCGCGGGGGGTCCCTACGAGCAGTACTTC.

J is TRBJ2-2 and V is TRBV7-9, with 12 bases identical to TRBD2. Germline CDR1 and CDR2: SEHNR and FQNEAQ (reference sequence). J gave up 7 bases and V 8 bases, and 2 bases lay outside the gene matches. This CDR3 has 13 residues. The CDR3 spells CASLGLAGGELFF. The DNA of the CDR3 is TGTGCCAGCTTGGGACTAGCGGGCGGGGAGCTGTTTTTT.

The genes are TRBV5-1 and TRBJ2-7; 8 bases map to TRBD2. This CDR3 has 15 residues. V shed 0 bases, J shed 2 bases, and the junction held 4 bases outside the gene matches. Germline CDR1 and CDR2: SGHRS and YFSETQ. CDR3 DNA: TGCGCCAGCAGCTTGGATAGCGGGATGGCCTACGAGCAGTACTTC. The encoded protein is CASSLDSGMAYEQYF. Using reference TRBV5-1 and TRBJ2-7 for the parts outside the CDR3, the full variable domain is KAGVTQTPRYLIKTRGQQVTLSCSPISGHRSVSWYQQTPGQGLQFLFEYFSETQRNKGNFPGRFSGRQFSNSRSEMNVSTLELGDSALYLCASSLDSGMAYEQYFGPGTRLTVT.

The chain has TRBV5-4 and TRBJ2-5; D is possibly TRBD2 (6 bases). The CDR3 spans 14 residues. Trimming shortened V by 2 bases and J by 4 bases, and 12 bases separated the two germline ends. Germline V gene sequence: CDR1 SGHNT, CDR2 YYREEE (reference sequence). The CDR3 region is CASSLTAEGETQYF. CDR3 bases: TGTGCCAGCAGCTTAACCGCGGAGGGAGAGACCCAGTACTTC.

Comment on this clone: One junction end disagrees with the germline gene, perhaps due to a read error. The chain is built from TRBV25-1 and TRBJ2-6; 7 bases line up with TRBD1. In germline, CDR1 is MGHDK, CDR2 SYGVNS. This CDR3 has 13 amino acids. The CDR3 region has the DNA TGTGCCAGTATTTCACCAGGGGGCAACGTCCTGACTTTC. Its protein product is CASISPGGNVLTF.

The chain has TRBV25-1 and TRBJ2-1; TRBD2 matches at 7 bases. The germline CDR1 and CDR2 sequences are MGHDK and SYGVNS. The CDR3 covers 18 residues. CDR3 in amino acids: CAAGDPIPEREMGNEQFF. For the CDR3, the DNA is TGTGCTGCGGGGGACCCTATACCGGAGCGGGAAATGGGAAATGAGCAGTTCTTC.

The chain recombines TRBV5-1 with TRBJ1-1; 7 bases match TRBD1. Trimming cost V 1 base and J 0 bases; bases outside gene matches: 6. CDR1 is SGHRS and CDR2 is YFSETQ in the germline V gene. This CDR3 spans 16 amino acids. The CDR3 nucleotides read TGCGCCAGCAGCTTGCACCAAGGGGGCATGAACACTGAAGCTTTCTTT. Translated, it gives CASSLHQGGMNTEAFF.

The rearrangement uses TRBV7-6 and TRBJ2-1, with TRBD1 matching 7 bases. J was trimmed by 7 bases and V by 2 bases; bases with no gene match: 11. The V gene's germline CDR1 is SGHVS and CDR2 FNYEAQ. The CDR3 sequence is 16 residues long. DNA of the CDR3: TGTGCCAGCAGCTTAACCCCGGGACAGTCCCCTAATGAGCAGTTCTTC. Encoded protein: CASSLTPGQSPNEQFF.

The chain has TRBV4-2 and TRBJ1-5, with no clear D. CDR1 and CDR2 (germline): LGHNA, YNFKEQ. This CDR3 is built from 14 residues. Trimming left V 0 bases short and J 2 bases short, with 5 bases between. CDR3 sequence: CASSQDQGNQPQHF. DNA of the CDR3: TGTGCCAGCAGCCAAGATCAGGGCAATCAGCCCCAGCATTTT.

This sequence joins TRBV9 and TRBJ2-5; 7 nucleotides align to TRBD2. The CDR3 spans 13 residues. V lost 2 bases and J lost 5; bases outside the gene matches: 3. CDR1 is SGDLS and CDR2 is YYNGEE in the germline V gene. Here the CDR3 DNA reads TGTGCCAGCAGCGTGGCGGGAGCCGAGACCCAGTACTTC. This gives the protein CASSVAGAETQYF.

The chain links TRBV5-5 to TRBJ1-1; tentative D call: TRBD1 (6 bases). CDR3 length: 13 amino acids. Germline V gene sequence: CDR1 SGHKS, CDR2 YYEKEE (reference sequence). Trimming left V 4 bases short and J 1 base short, with 8 bases between. CDR3 loop: CASSPRGNTEAFF. DNA for the CDR3: TGTGCCAGCAGCCCCAGGGGGAACACTGAAGCTTTCTTT.

The genes are TRBV19 and TRBJ2-7, with D tentatively TRBD2 (6 bases). V lost 6 bases and J lost 4, with 7 bases in between. Germline CDR1 LNHDA, CDR2 SQIVND (reference sequence). The CDR3 length is 11 residues. CDR3 bases: TGTGCCAGTAGCGGACTATACGAGCAGTACTTC. Protein product: CASSGLYEQYF.

This chain links TRBV9 with TRBJ1-3, with a possible D match to TRBD1 (5 bases). CDR1 is SGDLS, CDR2 YYNGEE, per germline. Trimming removed 0 bases at V and 2 bases at J, with 6 bases between. The CDR3 sequence is 14 residues long. The CDR3 loop reads CASSVEQAGNTIYF. In nucleotides, the CDR3 is TGTGCCAGCAGCGTAGAACAGGCTGGAAACACCATATATTTT.

V gene TRBV30 combines with J gene TRBJ2-7; D gene unclear. The CDR3 runs 11 residues. V lost 8 bases and J lost 0, with 8 bases in between. The germline CDR1 and CDR2 sequences are GTSNPN and SVGIG (reference sequence). As DNA, the CDR3 is TGTGCCCTTTATGTCTCCTACGAGCAGTACTTC. This encodes CALYVSYEQYF.

The CDR3 DNA follows: TGTGCCAGCAGGAAAGGGGCGACAGGGGGTCAGCCCCAGCATTTT. This codes for CASRKGATGGQPQHF. The gene calls are TRBV2 and TRBJ1-5, with 9 bases that match TRBD1. Trimming cost V 6 bases and J 6 bases; bases outside gene matches: 9. The CDR3 is 15 residues long. Germline values: CDR1 SNHLY, CDR2 FYNNEI.

This clone came up once. The V gene is TRBV28, the J gene TRBJ2-1, with 9 positions matching TRBD2. Germline CDR1 reads MDHEN; CDR2 reads SYDVKM. With 5 bases clipped from V and 4 bases from J, the junction kept 6 bases outside the gene matches. This CDR3 is 15 amino acids long. The CDR3 DNA follows: TGTGCCAGCAGTCTAGCGGGGATCCCTTACAATGAGCAGTTCTTC. Its protein product is CASSLAGIPYNEQFF.

J is TRBJ2-1 and V is TRBV9; 9 nucleotides line up with TRBD2. Trimming cost V 1 base and J 6 bases; bases outside gene matches: 5. The germline V gene has CDR1 SGDLS and CDR2 YYNGEE. The CDR3 loop spans 15 amino acids. The CDR3 is CASSVLGLAGNEQFF. The DNA for the CDR3 is TGTGCCAGCAGCGTACTGGGACTAGCAGGCAATGAGCAGTTCTTC.